One and the same sample provided the 12 T cell receptor beta chains below, sequenced in a study of blood T cells in healthy people across ages. A second PCR, run for 7 to 11 cycles, used a sample-barcoded 5' primer plus a J-beta primer mix. In TCRdb, the 5' RACE reads were re-called with MiXCR into one record per CDR3 protein. There are about 780,000 distinct CDR3 sequences in the sample; more than 35% occur only once, and about a sixth lies in the top ten. Sequenced material: blood. The receptors were sampled from a man older than 75 in good health.

This clonotype came up many times. The gene calls are TRBV7-2 and TRBJ2-7; 8 nucleotides align to TRBD1. The germline V gene encodes CDR1 SGHTA and CDR2 FQGNSA. The CDR3 runs to 15 residues. The V gene end was trimmed by 3 bases and the J gene end by 2 bases; junction bases not matched to a gene: 6. The CDR3 reads CASSLSGTGPYEQYF. DNA for the CDR3: TGTGCCAGCAGCTTGAGTGGGACAGGACCCTACGAGCAGTACTTC.

V is TRBV4-3 and J is TRBJ2-1, with a possible D match to TRBD2 (6 bases). The V gene's germline CDR1 is LGHNA and CDR2 YSLEER. The CDR3 covers 13 residues. V was cut by 4 bases and J by 7 bases, with 11 bases left in between. The CDR3 coding sequence is TGCGCCAGCAGCCCGGCGGGGCAGAATGAGCAGTTCTTC. It is translated as CASSPAGQNEQFF.

The V and J genes are TRBV24-1 and TRBJ2-2; D is perhaps TRBD2 (5 bases). V shed 6 bases and J shed 4 bases, with 8 bases lying between them. This CDR3 is 13 amino acids long. Germline V gene sequence: CDR1 KGHDR, CDR2 SFDVKD. This chain's CDR3 is CATSTSFTGELFF. The CDR3 DNA follows: TGTGCCACCAGTACTAGTTTCACCGGGGAGCTGTTTTTT.

The gene calls are TRBV2 and TRBJ2-7, with D perhaps matching TRBD1 (5 bases). Germline V gene sequence: CDR1 SNHLY, CDR2 FYNNEI. The CDR3 sequence is 15 residues long. V lost 6 bases, J lost 0 bases, and 15 bases lay in between. The CDR3 DNA follows: TGTGCCAGCAGCCGCCGTAGGGGCCGCTCCTACGAGCAGTACTTC. Amino acid sequence: CASSRRRGRSYEQYF.

This clonotype appeared many times. This chain connects TRBV29-1 to TRBJ2-3, with D perhaps matching TRBD1 or TRBD2 (5 bases each). Trimming stripped 0 bases from V and 1 base from J, with 20 bases between. This CDR3 comprises 18 residues. Germline CDR1 reads SQVTM; CDR2 reads ANQGSEA. DNA of the CDR3: TGCAGCGTTGAAGAATGGGACCAGCGGACGTGGGGCACAGATACGCAGTATTTT. Protein product: CSVEEWDQRTWGTDTQYF.

V gene TRBV7-2 combines with J gene TRBJ1-1, with D uncertain. V was clipped by 4 bases and J by 1 base, with 10 bases between them. The CDR3 runs 14 residues. From germline, CDR1 is SGHTA and CDR2 FQGNSA. The CDR3 protein is CASSWAGRNTEAFF. The CDR3 region has the DNA TGTGCCAGCAGCTGGGCGGGCAGGAACACTGAAGCTTTCTTT.

This chain links TRBV3-1 with TRBJ1-1; D gene unclear. Trimming took 8 bases from V and 8 from J, leaving 12 bases between them. The CDR3 has 11 amino acids. The V gene's germline CDR1 is LGHDT and CDR2 YNNKEL (reference sequence). The CDR3 coding sequence is TGTGCCAGCCTTAACGGGCGGGAAGCTTTCTTT. This translates into CASLNGREAFF. Combining the CDR3 with reference TRBV3-1 and TRBJ1-1 gives the whole variable domain DTAVSQTPKYLVTQMGNDKSIKCEQNLGHDTMYWYKQDSKKFLKIMFSYNNKELIINETVPNRFSPKSPDKAHLNLHINSLELGDSAVYFCASLNGREAFFGQGTRLTVV.

Comment on this clonotype: This may come from a read error, since a much larger clone is one base off. V gene TRBV2 combines with J gene TRBJ2-5; tentative D call: TRBD1 (6 bases). This CDR3 contains 14 residues. V lost 4 bases to trimming and J lost 11 bases, with 20 bases between them. The germline V gene encodes CDR1 SNHLY and CDR2 FYNNEI. CDR3 sequence: CASSGQVANNEQYF. The CDR3 DNA is TGTGCCAGCAGTGGACAGGTGGCAAACAATGAGCAGTACTTC.

V usage is TRBV3-1 and J usage is TRBJ2-3; the D call may be TRBD1 or TRBD2 (5 bases each). This CDR3 has 14 amino acids. V was pared by 4 bases and J by 11 bases, with 19 bases between. CDR1 and CDR2 from the germline V gene are LGHDT and YNNKEL (reference sequence). CDR3 protein: CASSLGTAPGGQYF. In DNA form, the CDR3 reads TGTGCCAGCAGCCTCGGGACGGCCCCGGGTGGGCAGTATTTT.

This chain connects TRBV12-3 or TRBV12-4 to TRBJ1-2, with D hard to call. V was trimmed by 1 base and J by 4 bases, leaving 10 bases between them. CDR3 length: 14 amino acids. The chain's CDR3 is CASSLGTHAYGYTF. In DNA form, the CDR3 reads TGTGCCAGCAGTTTAGGGACCCATGCCTATGGCTACACCTTC.

A remark on this clonotype: It is unclear where the CDR3 begins or ends on the DNA, so no DNA is shown, and the CDR3 is as TCRdb lists it. The rearrangement uses TRBV29-1 and TRBJ1-2; the D call of TRBD1 is as the table states it, not checked on the DNA. The CDR3 is 13 amino acids in total, end residues counted. CDR1 and CDR2 (germline): SQVTM, ANQGSEA. Here the CDR3 reads CSGEDRGLYGCTF.

J is TRBJ2-1 and V is TRBV24-1; D possibly corresponds to TRBD2 (6 bases). Germline CDR1 reads KGHDR; CDR2 reads SFDVKD. V was pared by 10 bases and J by 5 bases, with 17 bases between. CDR3 length equals 14 residues. CDR3 coding DNA: TGTGCCACTAGCCGAGCGGGTACCGACAATGAGCAGTTCTTC. It specifies CATSRAGTDNEQFF.